The source of this TCR beta chain is a study of blood T cell repertoires in COVID-19. Per the original methods: The authors estimated nucleated cell counts from reference gene primer amplification. Only in-frame clones appear in the TCRdb table, and some are missing; sequencing was by immunoSEQ multiplex PCR. The DNA gave D and trimming, while V, J and clone size come from that table. The sample contains roughly 140,000 clones, roughly 82% of which appear only once. Germline CDR1 is MNHEY and CDR2 is SVGEGT. The CDR3 length is 14 residues. V was pared by 2 bases and J by 7 bases, with 15 bases between.

This receptor was obtained from a man between 65 and 85 years old with acute or convalescent COVID-19. The sequenced sample consisted of peripheral blood. The V and J genes are TRBV6-2 or TRBV6-3 and TRBJ2-7; D might be TRBD1 (5 bases). This CDR3 is CASSYRGMSREQYF. In nucleotides, the CDR3 is TGTGCCAGCAGTTACAGGGGCATGAGTCGGGAGCAGTACTTC.